The 27 T cell receptor beta chains listed next were all sequenced from one sample in a study of blood T cells in healthy people across ages. The use of a sample-barcoded 5' primer and a J-beta primer mix characterized a second PCR of roughly 6 to 12 cycles. One entry per CDR3 protein, called by TCRdb with MiXCR from the 5' RACE reads. The sample yields 780,000 or so distinct CDR3 sequences, around 25% seen once. These sequences were also reported in another study, on T cells of mothers and their children.

The specimen was blood. The receptors shown here come from a boy under 18 in good health.

The CDR3 DNA sequence: TGTGCCAGCACCGAGGCAGCGGGAGGGGCTGAGCAGTTCTTC. Protein: CASTEAAGGAEQFF. The V gene is TRBV27, the J gene TRBJ2-5; TRBD2 matches at 10 bases. The DNA end is a closer match to TRBJ2-1, so the J assignment may be wrong. Germline CDR1 MNHEY, CDR2 SMNVEV (reference sequence). The length of the CDR3 is 14 residues.

The chain is built from TRBV12-3 or TRBV12-4 and TRBJ2-7, with D hard to call. The CDR3 runs 12 residues. The V gene lost 5 bases and the J gene lost 7 bases, with 12 bases spanning the gap. For the CDR3, the DNA is TGTGCCAGCAGTCTACCTTCTTGGGAGCAGTACTTC. Protein sequence: CASSLPSWEQYF.

The gene calls are TRBV15 and TRBJ1-4; 7 positions match TRBD1. Germline trimming cut 5 bases from V and 10 bases from J; bases unmatched to any gene: 10. From germline, CDR1 is LNHNV and CDR2 YYDKDF (reference sequence). The CDR3 length is 14 residues. CDR3 bases: TGTGCCACCAGCGCGGGACAGTATGAGGGAAAACTGTTTTTT. Its protein is CATSAGQYEGKLFF.

The V gene is TRBV4-1, the J gene TRBJ2-5; no firm D call. TRBJ2-7 explains the end of the DNA better; the J call may be wrong. The CDR3 contains 15 residues. The V gene's germline CDR1 is MGHRA and CDR2 YSYEKL. The CDR3 reads CASSQDRSANYEQYF. CDR3 nucleotides: TGCGCCAGCAGCCAAGATAGGAGTGCAAACTACGAGCAGTACTTC.

The chain combines TRBV29-1 with TRBJ2-7; D remains ambiguous. This CDR3 comprises 11 residues. Germline loops: CDR1 SQVTM, CDR2 ANQGSEA. V was cut by 4 bases and J by 3 bases, with 7 bases left in between. The CDR3 coding sequence is TGCAGCGTTGCAACCCTCTACGAGCAGTACTTC. It specifies CSVATLYEQYF.

The sample holds many counts of this clonotype. The chain recombines TRBV20-1 with TRBJ2-1; weak D call: TRBD1 (6 bases). The germline CDR1 and CDR2 sequences are DFQATT and SNEGSKA (reference sequence). Trimming stripped 2 bases from V and 0 bases from J, with 8 bases between. The CDR3 is 14 amino acids. The CDR3 coding sequence is TGCAGTGCTAGACAGGGGAGCTCCTACAATGAGCAGTTCTTC. Translated: CSARQGSSYNEQFF.

A word on this clonotype: This may be a read error, as it is one base from a much larger clone. The chain couples TRBV7-3 to TRBJ2-3; D may be TRBD1 (5 bases). The CDR3 has 11 residues. Trimming took 5 bases from V and 6 from J, leaving 6 bases between them. CDR1 is SGHTA, CDR2 FQGTGA, per germline. The CDR3 DNA reads as TGTGCCAGCAGCAAGGGGGATACGCAGTATTTT. This codes for CASSKGDTQYF.

This clonotype was counted a few times. The chain combines TRBV5-1 with TRBJ2-2, with a weak D call TRBD1 (6 bases). Germline lookup yields CDR1 SGHRS and CDR2 YFSETQ. The V end was cut by 0 bases, the J end by 3 bases, with 12 bases between. This CDR3 has 16 amino acids. The DNA for the CDR3 is TGCGCCAGCAGCTTGGGATGGGGGCTCGACACCGGGGAGCTGTTTTTT. It is translated as CASSLGWGLDTGELFF.

This clonotype appeared a few times. V usage is TRBV27 and J usage is TRBJ1-4; D unclear. Trimming removed 7 bases from V and 0 bases from J, with 18 bases in between. The CDR3 extends over 17 amino acids. Germline V lookup: CDR1 MNHEY, CDR2 SMNVEV (reference sequence). This CDR3 is CASKSLGTTSTNEKLFF. The CDR3 coding sequence is TGTGCCAGCAAAAGTTTGGGAACGACATCAACTAATGAAAAACTGTTTTTT.

This chain uses TRBV7-2 with TRBJ2-3; perhaps TRBD1 as D (8 bases). Germline CDR1 and CDR2: SGHTA and FQGNSA. Trimming cost V 5 bases and J 2 bases, with 20 bases left between them. The CDR3 runs 17 residues. CDR3 region: CASSPWTGRVATDTQYF. The DNA for the CDR3 is TGTGCCAGCAGCCCTTGGACAGGGAGGGTGGCCACAGATACGCAGTATTTT. The whole variable domain, remainder taken from reference TRBV7-2 and TRBJ2-3, is GAGVSQSPSNKVTEKGKDVELRCDPISGHTALYWYRQSLGQGLEFLIYFQGNSAPDKSGLPSDRFSAERTGGSVSTLTIQRTQQEDSAVYLCASSPWTGRVATDTQYFGPGTRLTVL.

The rearrangement links TRBV13 to TRBJ1-1, with 7 bases matching TRBD1. The CDR3 covers 17 residues. The germline gives CDR1 PRHDT, CDR2 FYEKMQ (reference sequence). V lost 2 bases to trimming and J lost 0 bases; unmatched junction nucleotides: 9. CDR3 amino acids: CASSLRGPDSVNTEAFF. The CDR3 coding sequence is TGTGCCAGCAGCTTAAGGGGGCCGGACAGTGTGAACACTGAAGCTTTCTTT.

This clonotype has more than one count but fewer than ten. V and J are TRBV7-9 and TRBJ2-2; D may be TRBD2 (6 bases). Trimming cost V 4 bases and J 5 bases, with 11 bases left between them. Germline CDR1 reads SEHNR; CDR2 reads FQNEAQ (reference sequence). CDR3 length: 14 residues. CDR3 sequence: CASSSSGGTGELFF. The CDR3 nucleotides are TGTGCCAGCAGCTCCTCCGGGGGAACCGGGGAGCTGTTTTTT.

The chain has TRBV7-8 and TRBJ1-3, with D uncertain. CDR1 SGHVS and CDR2 FQNEAQ come from the germline V gene. The CDR3 covers 19 residues. Trimming removed 2 bases from V and 0 bases from J, with 20 bases in between. The CDR3 sequence: CASSLLIGTWDTSGNTIYF. In DNA form, the CDR3 reads TGTGCCAGCAGCTTACTAATCGGTACCTGGGATACCTCTGGAAACACCATATATTTT.

The chain joins TRBV3-1 to TRBJ2-1; D assignment may be TRBD1 or TRBD2 (5 bases each). The CDR3 covers 15 residues. V was clipped by 4 bases and J by 3 bases, with 13 bases between them. The germline gives CDR1 LGHDT, CDR2 YNNKEL (reference sequence). As DNA, the CDR3 is TGTGCCAGCAGCCCGCCGGGACCCCGCTACAATGAGCAGTTCTTC. Translating gives CASSPPGPRYNEQFF.

This clonotype has only one observation. V usage is TRBV14 and J usage is TRBJ1-6; D is uncertain. V gave up 1 base and J gave up 8 bases, with 12 bases separating them. Germline V CDR1 and CDR2: SGHDN, FVKESK. This CDR3 spans 15 amino acids. The CDR3 region is CASSQVAGKYSPLHF. As DNA, the CDR3 is TGTGCCAGCAGCCAAGTGGCCGGCAAGTATTCACCCCTCCACTTT.

This clonotype was found a few times. CDR3 residues: CASSLDRGQGNVDEQYF. The DNA for the CDR3 is TGTGCCAGCAGCTTAGATAGGGGACAGGGGAACGTCGACGAGCAGTACTTC. The J gene is TRBJ2-7, the V gene TRBV7-8; 10 nucleotides line up with TRBD1. Unmatched junction bases numbered 11, after V lost 1 base and J lost 5 bases. The germline gives CDR1 SGHVS, CDR2 FQNEAQ. The CDR3 extends over 17 amino acids.

This clonotype showed up just a few times. The chain links TRBV6-2 or TRBV6-3 to TRBJ2-5; 8 nucleotides align to TRBD1. The last part of the DNA fits TRBJ2-1 better; the J call may be wrong. The CDR3 totals 11 residues. Looked up from germline, CDR1 is MNHEY and CDR2 is SVGEGT. CDR3: CASGRQGKQFF. In DNA, the CDR3 is TGTGCCAGCGGACGACAGGGGAAGCAGTTCTTC.

This clonotype appeared a few times. Here the CDR3 DNA reads TGCAGTGCTAGAATAGGGACTAGTCACGTCGAGACCCAGTACTTC. As protein: CSARIGTSHVETQYF. The chain is built from TRBV20-1 and TRBJ2-5, with 8 bases aligning to TRBD2. Germline lookup yields CDR1 DFQATT and CDR2 SNEGSKA (reference sequence). The V segment lost 2 bases and the J segment 5 bases; nucleotides outside the gene matches: 10. The CDR3 extends over 15 amino acids.

This chain connects TRBV6-1 to TRBJ1-3; 7 bases align to TRBD1. The CDR3 extends over 16 amino acids. The V gene end was trimmed by 6 bases and the J gene end by 1 base; junction bases not matched to a gene: 9. Germline CDR1 reads MNHNS; CDR2 reads SASEGT. The CDR3 nucleotides are TGTGCCAGCAGATCCCCCGGGACAGCTTCTGGAAACACCATATATTTT. This gives the protein CASRSPGTASGNTIYF.

This clonotype was observed a single time. V is TRBV13 and J is TRBJ1-6; 8 bases are shared with TRBD1. CDR1 is PRHDT and CDR2 is FYEKMQ in the germline V gene (reference sequence). V shed 3 bases, J shed 13 bases, and the junction held 8 bases outside the gene matches. This CDR3 is built from 14 residues. The CDR3 protein is CASSFGQGAEPLHF. The CDR3 region has the DNA TGTGCCAGCAGCTTCGGCCAGGGGGCAGAGCCCCTCCACTTT.

V gene TRBV27 combines with J gene TRBJ1-1, with D possibly TRBD1 on 5 matching bases. Trimming took 2 bases from V and 5 from J, leaving 12 bases between them. Germline V gene sequence: CDR1 MNHEY, CDR2 SMNVEV (reference sequence). The CDR3 covers 14 residues. The CDR3 region is CASSLQTRGTEAFF. The CDR3, as DNA: TGTGCCAGCAGTTTACAAACCCGGGGGACTGAAGCTTTCTTT.

This chain connects TRBV13 to TRBJ2-1, with 7 bases lining up with TRBD1. The length of the CDR3 is 14 residues. The J segment lost 8 bases and the V segment lost 4 bases, leaving 8 bases of the junction unmatched. The germline gives CDR1 PRHDT, CDR2 FYEKMQ (reference sequence). For the CDR3, the DNA is TGTGCCAGCAGCTCCACGGTAGGGGGCGATGAGCAGTTCTTC. It yields the protein CASSSTVGGDEQFF.

The V gene is TRBV15, the J gene TRBJ2-5; unclear D gene. CDR3 length: 16 amino acids. From germline, CDR1 is LNHNV and CDR2 YYDKDF (reference sequence). Trimming pared 1 base from V and 2 bases from J, leaving 14 bases between. The CDR3 sequence is CATSRGTGTPQETQYF. CDR3 nucleotide sequence: TGTGCCACCAGCAGAGGAACGGGTACTCCACAAGAGACCCAGTACTTC.

V is TRBV4-2 and J is TRBJ2-1; 7 bases are a match to TRBD2. The CDR3 has 15 residues. Germline V gene sequence: CDR1 LGHNA, CDR2 YNFKEQ. The V gene end was trimmed by 0 bases and the J gene end by 3 bases; junction bases not matched to a gene: 2. The CDR3: CASSQDPGGYNEQFF. In DNA form, the CDR3 reads TGTGCCAGCAGCCAAGATCCGGGGGGCTACAATGAGCAGTTCTTC.

The chain links TRBV11-2 to TRBJ2-2; the D is unclear. V was cut by 0 bases and J by 5 bases, with 4 bases left in between. The CDR3 length is 13 residues. CDR1 is SGHAT, CDR2 FQNNGV, per germline. CDR3 region: CASSLDWTGELFF. In DNA, the CDR3 is TGTGCCAGCAGCTTAGATTGGACCGGGGAGCTGTTTTTT.

In its sample, this clonotype was seen a few times. CDR3: CSARGLAGGGTGELFF. For the CDR3, the DNA is TGCAGTGCTAGAGGATTAGCGGGAGGGGGGACCGGGGAGCTGTTTTTT. This chain joins TRBV20-1 and TRBJ2-2; 11 nucleotides agree with TRBD2. Trimming at V came to 1 base and at J to 5 bases, leaving 6 bases not matched to a gene. Germline V gene lookup returns CDR1 DFQATT and CDR2 SNEGSKA (reference sequence). CDR3 length equals 16 residues.

This clonotype was detected only a few times. The V gene is TRBV27, the J gene TRBJ2-1; a weak D match, TRBD1 (6 bases). Germline assignment: CDR1 MNHEY and CDR2 SMNVEV (reference sequence). The CDR3 sequence is 16 residues long. Trimming removed 5 bases at V and 3 bases at J, with 17 bases between. CDR3 nucleotide sequence: TGTGCCAGCAGTGCAACACAGGGCTATTACTACAATGAGCAGTTCTTC. Encoded protein: CASSATQGYYYNEQFF.